This is a list of T cell receptor beta chains from one sample in a study of tumor-infiltrating lymphocytes in primary liver carcinoma. Each CDR3 protein is one row after TCRdb ran MiXCR on the multiplex PCR reads. Among fewer than 80,000 distinct CDR3 sequences listed, approximately 70% were seen once. Sequencing was done on a sample of tumor-adjacent normal liver tissue. These receptors were collected from a man aged 35 to 55 with primary liver carcinoma and hepatitis B virus infection. Each CDR3 is given without its conserved first and last residue.

v_gene | CDR3aa
TRBV5-5 | VGSGDSDTQH
TRBV12-3/TRBV12-4 | ASSLPSGTSGSEQY
TRBV5-4 | AGSWGGTQY
TRBV4-3 | ASSQDYSYEKY
TRBV4-2 | VSGQVGVLEQY
TRBV4-1 | ISSHVFRSNTEAF
TRBV29-1 | SVYLIVGRKTQY
TRBV4-3 | ASSQEWSSYEQY
TRBV11-2 | ARSLTWTGGGYEQC
TRBV7-9 | ASRPARGRERSDTQY
TRBV12-3/TRBV12-4 | ASSLAGTDKLF
TRBV11-2 | ASSLARLALEKKTQY
TRBV29-1 | NVEGQGVGGIHY
TRBV20-1 | SRAGGPYNEQF
TRBV6-1 | ASCVKGQGEHQPQH
TRBV6-1 | ANSARDTISGANVLT
TRBV4-2 | HSSQEITSGNYEQY
TRBV20-1 | SALAVSYEQY
TRBV7-8 | ASRSLGSSGRTNEQF
TRBV6-5 | ATSSQGKNTEAF
TRBV28 | ASSPYANTEAF
TRBV4-2 | ANSQEITSGNYEQY
TRBV6-2/TRBV6-3 | ASSFTLQGRSNQLQQ
TRBV11-2 | ASSYQSEAYEQY
TRBV4-3 | TSSQVSYGETF
TRBV6-5 | ASNYLGLAGGDEQF
TRBV12-3/TRBV12-4 | ISSLGRENTEAF
TRBV3-1 | ASSHAGQNYGYT
TRBV11-2 | ASSFDGFSGKYEQY
TRBV4-3 | ACSQDSLAGESSAETQY
TRBV4-3 | ASSQYGSLAKNIQH
TRBV6-5 | ASGRTGQETQY
TRBV10-2 | ASSTRRSGIANEQF
TRBV5-1 | ASSLHRGPTGDLF
TRBV29-1 | SVSTSGSPLYNEQF
TRBV6-5 | ASSYEMAGAIGELF
TRBV12-3/TRBV12-4 | AGSQGTADGYT
TRBV28 | ASSEARSSVNAIY
TRBV10-3 | AISEVAGGEQY
TRBV29-1 | SSSGGRGKDTQY
TRBV6-1 | ASRVYRTRDQPQH
TRBV28 | ASSYYSGGYA